The clone carrying this T cell receptor (beta chain) was seen more than once but under ten times. This record comes from a study of T-cell reconstitution after alpha-beta-depleted transplantation in children. Trimming took 3 bases from V and 5 from J; bases not matched to a gene: 17. The CDR3 extends over 19 amino acids. Germline V gene sequence: CDR1 DFQATT, CDR2 SNEGSKA (reference sequence). Preparation of the TCRbeta library involved a method that used unique molecular identifiers. TCRdb re-called the PCR reads with MiXCR, one entry per CDR3 protein. The sample carries about 610,000 distinct CDR3 sequences, approximately 10% recorded once.

The material was PBMCs from the stem cell graft donor, obtained from the stem cell graft. This chain uses TRBV20-1 with TRBJ1-6; 9 bases agree with TRBD1. The receptor was isolated from a human donor who donated a stem cell graft to a child with acute myeloid leukemia. The CDR3 here is CSASVFGGTGSGDNSPLHF. In DNA form, the CDR3 reads TGCAGTGCTAGCGTGTTCGGAGGGACAGGGTCCGGTGATAATTCACCCCTCCACTTT.